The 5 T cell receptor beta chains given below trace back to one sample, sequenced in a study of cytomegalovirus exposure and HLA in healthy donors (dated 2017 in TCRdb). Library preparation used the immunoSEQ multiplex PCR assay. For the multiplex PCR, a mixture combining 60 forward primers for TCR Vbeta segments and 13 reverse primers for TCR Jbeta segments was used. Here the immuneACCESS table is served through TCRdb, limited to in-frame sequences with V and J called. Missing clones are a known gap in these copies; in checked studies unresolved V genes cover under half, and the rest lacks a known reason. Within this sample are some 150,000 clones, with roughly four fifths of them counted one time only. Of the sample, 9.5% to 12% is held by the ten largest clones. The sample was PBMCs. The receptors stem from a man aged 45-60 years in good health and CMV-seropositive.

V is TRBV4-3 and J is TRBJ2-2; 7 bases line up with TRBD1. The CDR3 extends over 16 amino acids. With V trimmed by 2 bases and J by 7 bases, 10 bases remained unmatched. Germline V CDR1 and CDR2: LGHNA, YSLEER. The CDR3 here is CASSQLTGRLSGELFF. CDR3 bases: TGCGCCAGCAGCCAATTGACAGGGAGACTAAGCGGGGAGCTGTTTTTT.

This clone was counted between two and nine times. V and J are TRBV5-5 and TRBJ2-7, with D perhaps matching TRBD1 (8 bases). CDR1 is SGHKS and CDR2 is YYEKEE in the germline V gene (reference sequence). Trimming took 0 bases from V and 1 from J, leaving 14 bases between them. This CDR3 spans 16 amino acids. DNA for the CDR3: TGTGCCAGCAGCTTGGCCTACAGGGGGGGGTCCTACGAGCAGTACTTC. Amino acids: CASSLAYRGGSYEQYF.

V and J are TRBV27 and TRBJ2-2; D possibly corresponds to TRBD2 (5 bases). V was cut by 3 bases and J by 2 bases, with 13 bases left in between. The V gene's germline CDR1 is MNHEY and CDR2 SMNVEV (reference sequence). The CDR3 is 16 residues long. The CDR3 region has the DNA TGTGCCAGCAGTTTGGATAAAGGAGGAAACACCGGGGAGCTGTTTTTT. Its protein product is CASSLDKGGNTGELFF.

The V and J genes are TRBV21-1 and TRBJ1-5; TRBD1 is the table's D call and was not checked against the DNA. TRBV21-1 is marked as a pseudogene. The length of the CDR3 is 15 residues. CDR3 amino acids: CASSKVCRANQPQHF. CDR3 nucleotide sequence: TGTGCCAGCAGCAAAGTATGCAGGGCTAATCAGCCCCAGCATTTT.

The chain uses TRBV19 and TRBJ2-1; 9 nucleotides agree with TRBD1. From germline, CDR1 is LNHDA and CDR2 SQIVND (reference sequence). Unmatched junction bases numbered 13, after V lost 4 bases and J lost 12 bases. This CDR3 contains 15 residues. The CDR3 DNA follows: TGTGCCAGTAGTACCCCCGGGACAGGGCAAGATGGGCAGTTCTTC. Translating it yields CASSTPGTGQDGQFF.